One sample yielded the 8 T cell receptor beta chains listed below, sequenced in a study of CD4 T cells in relation to SARS-CoV-2 and coronaviruses. Unexposed donor CD4+ T cells date from about 2011-2018, before the COVID-19 pandemic. CD4+ T cells were isolated from the cells after roughly 11 days of culture. Measured with immunoSEQ multiplex PCR; TCRdb has only the in-frame clones, and not every one. The sample lists 20,000 to 25,000 clones, about 80% seen once, with roughly 15% in the top ten. No antigen has been assigned to these receptors. The sequenced sample consisted of CD4+ T cells from PBMCs, cultured in vitro. All receptors derive from a human donor in good health.

This clone has more than one count but fewer than ten. This rearrangement joins TRBV11-3 to TRBJ2-1; possible D gene TRBD2, 6 bases. The V gene's germline CDR1 is SGHNT and CDR2 YENEEA. Trimming cost V 4 bases and J 4 bases, with 20 bases left between them. The CDR3 spans 17 residues. The CDR3 here is CASSSRRGGGEYNEQFF. The CDR3 DNA reads TGTGCCAGCAGCTCACGTCGGGGCGGCGGGGAGTACAATGAGCAGTTCTTC.

V and J are TRBV19 and TRBJ1-5; 8 nucleotides line up with TRBD1. Germline-derived CDR1 and CDR2 are LNHDA and SQIVND (reference sequence). CDR3 length: 17 residues. The V gene end was trimmed by 6 bases and the J gene end by 3 bases; junction bases not matched to a gene: 13. The DNA for the CDR3 is TGTGCCAGTAGAGGATTATGGACAGGGCCCCCCAATCAGCCCCAGCATTTT. This codes for CASRGLWTGPPNQPQHF.

V gene TRBV30 combines with J gene TRBJ2-1; either TRBD1 or TRBD2 may fit D (6 bases each). Germline CDR1 is GTSNPN and CDR2 is SVGIG (reference sequence). V dropped 5 bases and J dropped 4 bases, with 15 bases sitting between them. CDR3 size: 14 residues. Here the CDR3 reads CAWYRGTPYNEQFF. In nucleotides, the CDR3 is TGTGCCTGGTATCGCGGGACACCGTACAATGAGCAGTTCTTC.

There are a few counts of this clone. This chain uses TRBV30 with TRBJ1-5; D not certain. The germline V and J ends were trimmed by 0 bases and 3 bases, with 12 bases remaining between them. This CDR3 comprises 15 residues. CDR1 is GTSNPN, CDR2 SVGIG, per germline (reference sequence). The CDR3 sequence: CAWSVVGRNNQPQHF. The CDR3 DNA reads as TGTGCCTGGAGTGTAGTAGGCAGAAACAATCAGCCCCAGCATTTT.

This chain uses TRBV5-4 with TRBJ2-7, with D uncertain. V was clipped by 3 bases and J by 4 bases, with 17 bases between them. The CDR3 contains 15 residues. Germline values: CDR1 SGHNT, CDR2 YYREEE (reference sequence). CDR3 DNA sequence: TGTGCCAGCAGCTCCCTCGTCACACCTTTATACGAGCAGTACTTC. This gives the protein CASSSLVTPLYEQYF. The full variable domain, completed using reference TRBV5-4 and TRBJ2-7, is ETGVTQSPTHLIKTRGQQVTLRCSSQSGHNTVSWYQQALGQGPQFIFQYYREEENGRGNFPPRFSGLQFPNYSSELNVNALELDDSALYLCASSSLVTPLYEQYFGPGTRLTVT.

V and J are TRBV12-2 and TRBJ1-2; the DNA was not used to check the table's D call, TRBD1. TRBV12-2 is a known pseudogene. The CDR3 has 18 amino acids. CDR3 sequence: CASRFLTARTGGQNGYTF. The CDR3 DNA reads as TGTGCAAGTCGCTTTTTGACAGCCCGGACAGGGGGCCAAAATGGCTACACCTTC.

The J gene is TRBJ2-3, the V gene TRBV5-1; either TRBD1 or TRBD2 may supply D (5 bases each). The CDR3 has 17 amino acids. Germline V gives CDR1 SGHRS, CDR2 YFSETQ. Trimming removed 4 bases at V and 2 bases at J, with 20 bases between. CDR3: CASSPKPGLTFTDTQYF. As DNA, the CDR3 is TGCGCCAGCAGCCCTAAACCGGGGCTAACTTTCACAGATACGCAGTATTTT.

This clone appeared a few times. This sequence joins TRBV7-9 and TRBJ2-1; D may be TRBD1 (5 bases). The germline gives CDR1 SEHNR, CDR2 FQNEAQ (reference sequence). The V end was cut by 8 bases, the J end by 0 bases, with 11 bases between. The CDR3 spans 14 residues. The CDR3 spells CASVTQGSYNEQFF. For the CDR3, the DNA is TGTGCCAGCGTTACGCAGGGCTCCTACAATGAGCAGTTCTTC.